These 29 T cell receptor beta chains came from one sample sequenced in a study of cytomegalovirus exposure and HLA in healthy donors. PCR involved 60 Vbeta and 13 Jbeta primers. Repertoires were generated with immunoSEQ multiplex PCR, while TCRdb's copy carries only in-frame clones and drops some. The table includes more than 50,000 clones, roughly 71% detected once. The specimen sequenced was PBMCs. All receptors come from a man over 45 in good health and CMV-seropositive.

The chain uses TRBV30 and TRBJ2-5; 11 nucleotides align to TRBD1. Germline CDR1 is GTSNPN and CDR2 is SVGIG (reference sequence). V lost 3 bases to trimming and J lost 5 bases; unmatched junction nucleotides: 5. The CDR3 totals 14 residues. CDR3 amino acids: CAWRGQGVSETQYF. CDR3 coding DNA: TGTGCCTGGAGGGGACAGGGGGTATCGGAGACCCAGTACTTC.

This sequence joins TRBV2 and TRBJ2-3, with TRBD2 matching over 8 bases. The V gene's germline CDR1 is SNHLY and CDR2 FYNNEI. This CDR3 contains 13 residues. With V trimmed by 9 bases and J by 4 bases, 6 bases remained unmatched. CDR3: CARSGLGSDTQYF. Here the CDR3 DNA reads TGTGCCAGATCGGGACTAGGCTCAGATACGCAGTATTTT. Full variable domain (missing parts from reference TRBV2 and TRBJ2-3): EPEVTQTPSHQVTQMGQEVILRCVPISNHLYFYWYRQILGQKVEFLVSFYNNEISEKSEIFDDQFSVERPDGSNFTLKIRSTKLEDSAMYFCARSGLGSDTQYFGPGTRLTVL.

This clone was counted between two and nine times. The genes are TRBV6-1 and TRBJ2-3; D possibly corresponds to TRBD2 (6 bases). Deletions cut 3 bases from V and 4 bases from J, with 20 bases between. The CDR3 runs 17 residues. Germline values: CDR1 MNHNS, CDR2 SASEGT. CDR3 sequence (DNA): TGTGCCAGCAGTGATCGCCCGGGACTCCCGAGACCAGATACGCAGTATTTT. Residues: CASSDRPGLPRPDTQYF.

Points on this clone: Other DNA sequences in the same sample also yield this CDR3. The chain uses TRBV6-5 and TRBJ2-3, with 11 nucleotides matching TRBD2. The CDR3 runs to 15 residues. CDR1 and CDR2 (germline): MNHEY, SVGAGI. V shed 5 bases and J 5 bases; nucleotides not matched to a gene: 6. The CDR3 bases are TGTGCCAGCAGTCAGAGACTAGCGGGATTAGATACGCAGTATTTT. Translated, it gives CASSQRLAGLDTQYF.

The rearrangement joins TRBV10-2 to TRBJ2-6; TRBD1 matches 9 bases. Losses at the gene ends were 6 bases for V and 4 bases for J; bases not matched to a gene: 16. The CDR3 consists of 19 residues. From germline, CDR1 is WSHSY and CDR2 SAAADI. The CDR3 bases are TGCGCCAGCAGCCTCCACCAGGACAGGGGATTTGGAGGGGCCAACGTCCTGACTTTC. Its translation is CASSLHQDRGFGGANVLTF.

The rearrangement links TRBV19 to TRBJ1-5, with 9 bases matching TRBD1. Germline lookup yields CDR1 LNHDA and CDR2 SQIVND (reference sequence). The CDR3 has 14 residues. V dropped 7 bases and J dropped 4; count of bases not matched to a gene: 5. Here the CDR3 DNA reads TGTGCCAGTACCACCGGGACAGGGAATCAGCCCCAGCATTTT. This encodes CASTTGTGNQPQHF.

The rearrangement joins TRBV30 to TRBJ2-5, with unresolved D. The CDR3 length is 11 residues. V lost 3 bases, J lost 5 bases, and 7 bases lay in between. Per the germline V gene, CDR1 is GTSNPN and CDR2 is SVGIG (reference sequence). CDR3 amino acids: CAWSRSETQYF. DNA for the CDR3: TGTGCCTGGAGCAGGTCGGAGACCCAGTACTTC.

The rearrangement uses TRBV19 and TRBJ2-7, with D maybe TRBD2 (5 bases). This CDR3 is built from 14 residues. V lost 5 bases and J lost 2, with 13 bases in between. Germline V gene lookup returns CDR1 LNHDA and CDR2 SQIVND (reference sequence). For the CDR3, the DNA is TGTGCCAGTAGTCCCGGAGGCGCGGCCTACGAGCAGTACTTC. Translation gives CASSPGGAAYEQYF.

The chain couples TRBV7-3 to TRBJ2-1; weak D call: TRBD2 (6 bases). Germline values: CDR1 SGHTA, CDR2 FQGTGA. The V gene lost 5 bases and the J gene lost 8 bases, with 13 bases spanning the gap. The CDR3 sequence is 13 residues long. CDR3: CASSPRREDEQFF. CDR3 sequence (DNA): TGTGCCAGCAGCCCTAGGAGGGAGGATGAGCAGTTCTTC.

The J gene is TRBJ2-7, the V gene TRBV19; 11 bases are shared with TRBD2. This CDR3 is built from 16 residues. Germline V gene data show CDR1 as LNHDA and CDR2 as SQIVND (reference sequence). V lost 5 bases, J lost 0 bases, and 6 bases stayed unmatched. CDR3 residues: CASSPRLAGTSYEQYF. The DNA for the CDR3 is TGTGCCAGTAGTCCACGACTAGCGGGGACCTCCTACGAGCAGTACTTC. The whole variable domain, filled in from reference TRBV19 and TRBJ2-7, reads DGGITQSPKYLFRKEGQNVTLSCEQNLNHDAMYWYRQDPGQGLRLIYYSQIVNDFQKGDIAEGYSVSREKKESFPLTVTSAQKNPTAFYLCASSPRLAGTSYEQYFGPGTRLTVT.

In this sample, this clone turned up a few times. It is likely a read error: a sequence one base away is far more abundant. The chain recombines TRBV4-3 with TRBJ1-1, with D hard to call. This CDR3 has 13 residues. Germline values: CDR1 LGHNA, CDR2 YSLEER. Trimming cost V 5 bases and J 1 base, with 8 bases left between them. CDR3 in DNA: TGCGCCAGCAGCTCCTCGAGGAACACTGAAGCTTTCTTT. Protein product: CASSSSRNTEAFF.

To note about this clone: This CDR3 fails to terminate in the conserved phenylalanine or tryptophan, so it likely reflects a read error. The chain has TRBV2 and TRBJ1-5, with 7 bases matching TRBD1. V trimming: 4 bases; J trimming: 4 bases; junction bases outside the gene matches: 7. CDR1 is SNHLY and CDR2 is FYNNEI in the germline V gene. The CDR3 totals 15 residues. Written as DNA, the CDR3 is TGTGCCAGCAGTGGGGACAGACTTCTGAATCAGCCCCAGCATGTT. As protein: CASSGDRLLNQPQHV.

In the case of this clone: Other DNA sequences in this specimen translate into the identical CDR3. The rearrangement joins TRBV5-1 to TRBJ1-1; D is unclear. The CDR3 loop spans 14 amino acids. In germline, CDR1 is SGHRS, CDR2 YFSETQ. V shed 2 bases and J shed 0 bases, with 8 bases lying between them. The CDR3 is CASSLVDLNTEAFF. The DNA of the CDR3 is TGCGCCAGCAGCTTAGTGGACTTGAACACTGAAGCTTTCTTT.

CDR3 sequence reads: CASSEKTASGNTIYF. The CDR3 DNA reads TGTGCCAGCAGTGAAAAGACAGCCTCTGGAAACACCATATATTTT. The chain combines TRBV6-1 with TRBJ1-3; D possibly corresponds to TRBD1 (5 bases). The CDR3 has 15 amino acids. Deletions cut 2 bases from V and 0 bases from J, with 8 bases between. Germline V CDR1 and CDR2: MNHNS, SASEGT.

The J gene is TRBJ1-5, the V gene TRBV19; D may be TRBD1 (6 bases). Germline CDR1 LNHDA, CDR2 SQIVND (reference sequence). There are 16 residues in the CDR3. The V gene lost 5 bases and the J gene lost 4 bases, with 18 bases spanning the gap. CDR3 residues: CASSVSRGGGNQPQHF. CDR3 coding DNA: TGTGCCAGTAGTGTATCCAGGGGCGGAGGAAATCAGCCCCAGCATTTT.

The J gene is TRBJ2-5, the V gene TRBV5-8, with D tentatively TRBD1 (6 bases). The germline V gene encodes CDR1 SGHTS and CDR2 YDEGEE. This CDR3 spans 14 amino acids. V was clipped by 2 bases and J by 2 bases, with 10 bases between them. In DNA form, the CDR3 reads TGTGCCAGCAGCTTCGGACAGAGACAAGAGACCCAGTACTTC. Its translation is CASSFGQRQETQYF. Looking up the rest from reference TRBV5-8 and TRBJ2-5 gives the full variable domain: EAGVTQSPTHLIKTRGQQATLRCSPISGHTSVYWYQQALGLGLQFLLWYDEGEERNRGNFPPRFSGRQFPNYSSELNVNALELEDSALYLCASSFGQRQETQYFGPGTRLLVL.

V gene TRBV7-8 combines with J gene TRBJ1-5; no firm D call. The CDR3 sequence is 14 residues long. The germline CDR1 and CDR2 sequences are SGHVS and FQNEAQ. The V end was cut by 0 bases, the J end by 1 base, with 4 bases between. CDR3 nucleotides: TGTGCCAGCAGCTTAGCCTTAAGCAATCAGCCCCAGCATTTT. Amino acid sequence: CASSLALSNQPQHF.

The chain joins TRBV6-5 to TRBJ1-3, with 7 bases lining up with TRBD1. V dropped 6 bases and J dropped 0; count of bases not matched to a gene: 5. The CDR3 covers 15 residues. The germline V gene encodes CDR1 MNHEY and CDR2 SVGAGI. CDR3 coding DNA: TGTGCCAGCAGGTACACAGGGGACTCTGGAAACACCATATATTTT. Translation gives CASRYTGDSGNTIYF.

V gene TRBV19 combines with J gene TRBJ2-5; the D gene is possibly TRBD2 (7 bases). The CDR3 is made up of 15 amino acids. Trimming removed 3 bases from V and 1 base from J, with 12 bases in between. In germline, CDR1 is LNHDA, CDR2 SQIVND (reference sequence). The DNA of the CDR3 is TGTGCCAGTAGTATGGGCCGGGGGGCCCAAGAGACCCAGTACTTC. Translated: CASSMGRGAQETQYF. Full variable domain (missing parts from reference TRBV19 and TRBJ2-5): DGGITQSPKYLFRKEGQNVTLSCEQNLNHDAMYWYRQDPGQGLRLIYYSQIVNDFQKGDIAEGYSVSREKKESFPLTVTSAQKNPTAFYLCASSMGRGAQETQYFGPGTRLLVL.

Here the CDR3 reads CASSNGDRGLGTQYF. The CDR3 bases are TGTGCCAGCAGTAACGGGGACAGAGGGCTAGGTACGCAGTATTTT. V usage is TRBV6-6 and J usage is TRBJ2-3, with 7 positions matching TRBD1. The CDR3 loop spans 15 amino acids. Trimming cost V 5 bases and J 8 bases; bases outside gene matches: 13. Germline-derived CDR1 and CDR2 are MNHNY and SVGAGI (reference sequence).

The rearrangement uses TRBV5-5 and TRBJ2-2; possibly TRBD1 for D (7 bases). CDR1 is SGHKS, CDR2 YYEKEE, per germline (reference sequence). The CDR3 covers 17 residues. V lost 2 bases and J lost 4, with 18 bases in between. CDR3 in DNA: TGTGCCAGCAGCTTTCGGGGGACAGCGTCGGGCACCGGGGAGCTGTTTTTT. It encodes CASSFRGTASGTGELFF.

This clone appeared a few times. The V gene is TRBV5-5, the J gene TRBJ1-1; 9 nucleotides line up with TRBD1. V shed 2 bases and J 3 bases; nucleotides not matched to a gene: 5. There are 15 residues in the CDR3. The V gene's germline CDR1 is SGHKS and CDR2 YYEKEE (reference sequence). The CDR3 sequence: CASSFAGTGHTEAFF. The CDR3 bases are TGTGCCAGCAGCTTCGCCGGGACAGGGCACACTGAAGCTTTCTTT.

V is TRBV28 and J is TRBJ2-5, with TRBD1 as a possible D gene (6 bases). CDR1 is MDHEN, CDR2 SYDVKM, per germline. The ends were cut back, 1 base at V and 13 bases at J, with 25 bases in the middle. This CDR3 comprises 16 residues. The CDR3: CASSLLDSLVPRDRYF. The CDR3, as DNA: TGTGCCAGCAGTTTATTGGACAGTCTAGTACCAAGAGACCGGTACTTC. Using reference TRBV28 and TRBJ2-5 for the parts outside the CDR3, the full variable domain is DVKVTQSSRYLVKRTGEKVFLECVQDMDHENMFWYRQDPGLGLRLIYFSYDVKMKEKGDIPEGYSVSREKKERFSLILESASTNQTSMYLCASSLLDSLVPRDRYFGPGTRLLVL.

In this sample, this clone turned up a few times. The chain recombines TRBV5-1 with TRBJ2-5, with D possibly TRBD1 on 6 matching bases. The end of the DNA is better explained by TRBJ2-7, so the J call may be wrong. The CDR3 sequence is 12 residues long. The germline V gene encodes CDR1 SGHRS and CDR2 YFSETQ. CDR3 region: CASTMDSYEQYF. In DNA form, the CDR3 reads TGCGCCAGCACCATGGACAGCTACGAGCAGTACTTC.

The chain has TRBV25-1 and TRBJ1-1; TRBD1 matches at 7 bases. This CDR3 spans 14 amino acids. The V gene's germline CDR1 is MGHDK and CDR2 SYGVNS. The V segment lost 4 bases and the J segment 5 bases; nucleotides outside the gene matches: 7. The CDR3 DNA is TGTGCCAGCAGTGGACAGACAGGGAGGACTGAAGCTTTCTTT. Its protein product is CASSGQTGRTEAFF.

This clone was observed a few times. This chain links TRBV7-6 with TRBJ2-1; 9 bases are shared with TRBD2. V shed 8 bases, J shed 6 bases, and the junction held 11 bases outside the gene matches. CDR1 and CDR2 from the germline V gene are SGHVS and FNYEAQ. This CDR3 is 15 amino acids long. The CDR3 here is CASQSVGGRANEQFF. CDR3 coding DNA: TGTGCCAGCCAGAGCGTCGGCGGGAGGGCCAATGAGCAGTTCTTC.

The chain links TRBV2 to TRBJ2-5; 8 nucleotides match TRBD2. The germline CDR1 and CDR2 sequences are SNHLY and FYNNEI. The CDR3 sequence is 15 residues long. V lost 5 bases and J lost 2; bases outside the gene matches: 7. The CDR3 is CASSQRLASQETQYF. The CDR3 DNA reads as TGTGCCAGCAGTCAGAGACTAGCGTCTCAAGAGACCCAGTACTTC. The full variable domain, rest sourced from reference TRBV2 and TRBJ2-5, is EPEVTQTPSHQVTQMGQEVILRCVPISNHLYFYWYRQILGQKVEFLVSFYNNEISEKSEIFDDQFSVERPDGSNFTLKIRSTKLEDSAMYFCASSQRLASQETQYFGPGTRLLVL.

The rearrangement uses TRBV5-1 and TRBJ2-2; 7 nucleotides align to TRBD2. The V gene end was trimmed by 0 bases and the J gene end by 2 bases; junction bases not matched to a gene: 4. Germline V gene lookup returns CDR1 SGHRS and CDR2 YFSETQ. The CDR3 is 16 residues long. The CDR3 DNA reads TGCGCCAGCAGCTTGGCGTCTAGCGGCAACACCGGGGAGCTGTTTTTT. Its protein is CASSLASSGNTGELFF.

This clone has a handful of counts. The J gene is TRBJ1-1, the V gene TRBV7-9, with no clear D. Germline V lookup: CDR1 SEHNR, CDR2 FQNEAQ (reference sequence). V lost 10 bases and J lost 7, with 16 bases in between. The CDR3 extends over 12 amino acids. CDR3 DNA: TGTGCCACGCGCTCGGGGTATATTGAAGCTTTCTTT. Translated: CATRSGYIEAFF.